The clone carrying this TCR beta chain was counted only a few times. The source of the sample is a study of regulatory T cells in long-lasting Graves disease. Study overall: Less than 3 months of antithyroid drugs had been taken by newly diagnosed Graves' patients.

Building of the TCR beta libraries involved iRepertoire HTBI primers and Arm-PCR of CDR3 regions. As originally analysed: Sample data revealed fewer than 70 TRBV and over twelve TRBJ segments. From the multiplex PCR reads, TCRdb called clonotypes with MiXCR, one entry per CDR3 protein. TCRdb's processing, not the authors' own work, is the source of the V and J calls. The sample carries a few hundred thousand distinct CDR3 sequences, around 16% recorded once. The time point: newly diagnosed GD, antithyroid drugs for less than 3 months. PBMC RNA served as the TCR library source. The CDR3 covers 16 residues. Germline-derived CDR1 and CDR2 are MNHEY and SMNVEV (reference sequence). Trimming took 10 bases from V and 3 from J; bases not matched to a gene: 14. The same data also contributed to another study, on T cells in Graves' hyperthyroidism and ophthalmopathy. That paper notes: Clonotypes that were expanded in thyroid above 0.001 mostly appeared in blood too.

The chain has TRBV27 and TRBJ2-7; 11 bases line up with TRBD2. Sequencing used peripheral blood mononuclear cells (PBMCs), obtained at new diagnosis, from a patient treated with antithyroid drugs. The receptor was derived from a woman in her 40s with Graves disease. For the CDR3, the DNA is TGTGCCAACGTAAAAATACCGGGACTAGCGGTCTACGAGCAGTACTTC. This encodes CANVKIPGLAVYEQYF.